One and the same sample provided the 19 T cell receptor beta chains below, sequenced in a study of beta chain features in type 1 diabetes. All of the isolated RNA was reverse transcribed, so expressed TCRB transcripts were sequenced. The assay was immunoSEQ multiplex PCR, and TCRdb's table has in-frame clones only and misses some. In the table there are about 360,000 clones, approximately 12% of which are singletons. The material sequenced was naive CD4+ T cells from blood. These receptors originate from a man aged 18-30 years in good health.

This clone was seen only a few times. The V and J genes are TRBV11-2 and TRBJ1-6; D is perhaps TRBD1 (5 bases). The CDR3 totals 15 residues. V dropped 1 base and J dropped 8 bases, with 12 bases sitting between them. The germline V gene has CDR1 SGHAT and CDR2 FQNNGV. The CDR3 loop reads CASSLGRAQDSPLHF. For the CDR3, the DNA is TGTGCCAGCAGCTTAGGCAGGGCTCAAGATTCACCCCTCCACTTT.

The chain links TRBV29-1 to TRBJ2-7, with TRBD2 matching 12 bases. J gave up 0 bases and V 6 bases, and 3 bases lay outside the gene matches. CDR3 length equals 14 residues. Germline V gene sequence: CDR1 SQVTM, CDR2 ANQGSEA. This chain's CDR3 is CSVRTSGTSYEQYF. The CDR3, as DNA: TGCAGCGTCCGGACTAGCGGGACCTCCTACGAGCAGTACTTC.

Concerning this clone itself: Other DNA sequences from this sample encode an identical CDR3 as well. V usage is TRBV30 and J usage is TRBJ1-2; D is undetermined. This CDR3 spans 16 amino acids. Germline V gives CDR1 GTSNPN, CDR2 SVGIG (reference sequence). Trimming pared 1 base from V and 1 base from J, leaving 16 bases between. DNA for the CDR3: TGTGCCTGGAGTGCCCTAATGGGAGGGAGTAACTATGGCTACACCTTC. Its protein is CAWSALMGGSNYGYTF.

This clone was counted only a few times. V gene TRBV19 combines with J gene TRBJ1-5, with 8 bases lining up with TRBD1. Germline CDR1 reads LNHDA; CDR2 reads SQIVND (reference sequence). The junction had 9 bases not matched to a gene; V was cut back by 9 bases and J by 2 bases. CDR3 length equals 15 residues. The CDR3 loop is CARRTETGGNQPQHF. DNA for the CDR3: TGTGCCAGACGAACCGAGACAGGGGGCAATCAGCCCCAGCATTTT.

The chain employs TRBV28 and TRBJ2-2, with unresolved D. V was trimmed by 1 base and J by 3 bases, leaving 12 bases between them. Germline CDR1 is MDHEN and CDR2 is SYDVKM. The length of the CDR3 is 16 residues. DNA of the CDR3: TGTGCCAGCAGTTTATTTTCATCGGGTCACACCGGGGAGCTGTTTTTT. This translates into CASSLFSSGHTGELFF.

Only a few counts were recorded for this clone. The chain recombines TRBV6-6 with TRBJ1-2; possible D gene TRBD1, 5 bases. V dropped 5 bases and J dropped 0 bases, with 10 bases sitting between them. The CDR3 runs to 14 residues. The germline gives CDR1 MNHNY, CDR2 SVGAGI (reference sequence). The CDR3 coding sequence is TGTGCCAGCAGTAAACAGGATACTAACTATGGCTACACCTTC. Translating gives CASSKQDTNYGYTF.

This rearrangement joins TRBV5-1 to TRBJ2-7; 10 nucleotides match TRBD2. This CDR3 has 15 residues. Unmatched junction bases numbered 5, after V lost 2 bases and J lost 3 bases. Germline CDR1 is SGHRS and CDR2 is YFSETQ. The chain's CDR3 is CASSFSGGTGYEQYF. The CDR3 DNA is TGCGCCAGCAGCTTTAGCGGGGGGACAGGCTACGAGCAGTACTTC.

This chain links TRBV30 with TRBJ1-6; TRBD1 aligns across 7 bases. The germline V gene has CDR1 GTSNPN and CDR2 SVGIG (reference sequence). With 4 bases clipped from V and 9 bases from J, the junction kept 12 bases outside the gene matches. This CDR3 contains 15 residues. CDR3 in amino acids: CAWTGRGGRGSPLHF. As DNA, the CDR3 is TGTGCCTGGACAGGGCGAGGGGGCCGAGGTTCACCCCTCCACTTT.

J is TRBJ2-1 and V is TRBV5-4, with D unclear. Trimming left V 4 bases short and J 6 bases short, with 8 bases between. CDR3 length equals 12 residues. The germline V gene encodes CDR1 SGHNT and CDR2 YYREEE (reference sequence). The CDR3 coding sequence is TGTGCCAGCAGCACTGCGGCCAATGAGCAGTTCTTC. This codes for CASSTAANEQFF.

V is TRBV18 and J is TRBJ1-5; weak D call: TRBD1 (6 bases). Germline V lookup: CDR1 KGHSH, CDR2 LQKENI. Trimming stripped 4 bases from V and 0 bases from J, with 13 bases between. The CDR3 totals 16 residues. The CDR3 reads CASSRSGDYSNQPQHF. For the CDR3, the DNA is TGTGCCAGCTCACGATCAGGGGACTATAGCAATCAGCCCCAGCATTTT.

This clone was detected a few times. The J gene is TRBJ2-6, the V gene TRBV18; 10 bases align to TRBD1. Germline CDR1 and CDR2: KGHSH and LQKENI. V gave up 6 bases and J gave up 0 bases; unmatched junction bases: 8. This CDR3 has 18 amino acids. The CDR3 here is CASSPPGQGSSGANVLTF. Written as DNA, the CDR3 is TGTGCCAGCTCTCCTCCGGGACAGGGGAGCTCTGGGGCCAACGTCCTGACTTTC.

This clone was detected only a few times. The gene calls are TRBV28 and TRBJ2-7; D is perhaps TRBD1 (5 bases). Germline values: CDR1 MDHEN, CDR2 SYDVKM. The CDR3 has 15 amino acids. V lost 5 bases, J lost 9 bases, and 23 bases lay in between. DNA for the CDR3: TGTGCCAGCAGTGAAACGGACATGCGAGGCGGTGGGCAGTACTTC. Its translation: CASSETDMRGGGQYF. Supplemented by reference TRBV28 and TRBJ2-7, the full variable domain reads DVKVTQSSRYLVKRTGEKVFLECVQDMDHENMFWYRQDPGLGLRLIYFSYDVKMKEKGDIPEGYSVSREKKERFSLILESASTNQTSMYLCASSETDMRGGGQYFGPGTRLTVT.

CDR3: CASGRDYRVGTDTQYF. The CDR3 bases are TGTGCTAGTGGCCGCGATTACAGGGTAGGGACAGATACGCAGTATTTT. The gene calls are TRBV12-5 and TRBJ2-3, with D maybe TRBD1 (6 bases). V lost 6 bases, J lost 3 bases, and 19 bases lay in between. Germline V gives CDR1 LGHNT, CDR2 FRNRAP. The CDR3 extends over 16 amino acids.

The chain couples TRBV29-1 to TRBJ1-1; 7 bases agree with TRBD1. V trimming: 7 bases; J trimming: 8 bases; junction bases outside the gene matches: 22. The germline CDR1 and CDR2 sequences are SQVTM and ANQGSEA. CDR3 length: 16 amino acids. The CDR3 nucleotides are TGCAGCGGGGGGACGGGACAGCGGAATCTAGGACCCGAAGCTTTCTTT. Residues: CSGGTGQRNLGPEAFF.

The V call is TRBV13, the J call TRBJ1-2; 9 positions agree with TRBD1. The V and J ends lost 3 bases and 6 bases, in that order; junction bases with no gene match: 2. Looked up from germline, CDR1 is PRHDT and CDR2 is FYEKMQ (reference sequence). The CDR3 consists of 13 residues. The CDR3 DNA reads as TGTGCCAGCAGCTTTGGGACAGGGCATGGCTACACCTTC. Encoded protein: CASSFGTGHGYTF.

The genes are TRBV18 and TRBJ2-7, with D maybe TRBD1 (5 bases). CDR1 and CDR2 from the germline V gene are KGHSH and LQKENI. With 6 bases removed from V and 0 bases from J, the gap between germline ends came to 12 bases. This CDR3 has 14 amino acids. CDR3 in amino acids: CASSIRDSSYEQYF. The DNA for the CDR3 is TGTGCCAGCTCTATTCGAGACAGCTCCTACGAGCAGTACTTC.

This clone has just a few counts. The chain combines TRBV7-9 with TRBJ2-1; 14 nucleotides line up with TRBD2. The CDR3 length is 17 residues. V shed 5 bases and J 10 bases; nucleotides not matched to a gene: 13. From germline, CDR1 is SEHNR and CDR2 FQNEAQ (reference sequence). In DNA, the CDR3 is TGTGCCAGCAGCGATTCCGGGACTAGCGGGAGACAGGGGGAGCAGTTCTTC. Protein sequence: CASSDSGTSGRQGEQFF.

V usage is TRBV19 and J usage is TRBJ2-1, with a tentative D call TRBD2 (5 bases). Germline V gene data show CDR1 as LNHDA and CDR2 as SQIVND (reference sequence). The CDR3 spans 15 residues. V lost 6 bases to trimming and J lost 0 bases, with 12 bases between them. CDR3 sequence: CASRRERSSYNEQFF. The CDR3 nucleotides are TGTGCCAGTAGAAGGGAGCGTAGCTCCTACAATGAGCAGTTCTTC.

This clone was picked up a small number of times. The chain combines TRBV9 with TRBJ2-1; 9 nucleotides match TRBD1. This CDR3 has 16 amino acids. V trimming: 0 bases; J trimming: 4 bases; junction bases outside the gene matches: 5. Germline V CDR1 and CDR2: SGDLS, YYNGEE. The CDR3 is CASSVGIQGAYNEQFF. The CDR3 DNA reads as TGTGCCAGCAGCGTAGGAATACAGGGGGCGTACAATGAGCAGTTCTTC.